The next 23 T cell receptor beta chains were all read from a single sample in a study of identical twins. TCRdb processed the 5' RACE reads anew with MiXCR; each CDR3 protein has one entry. The profile covers 200,000 to 250,000 distinct CDR3 sequences, with about an eighth appearing a single time and 3.5% to 4.5% taken by the ten largest. The same data also went into a second study, on yellow fever vaccine responses in identical twins.

Material: memory (CD45RO+) T cells sorted from blood. The receptors derive from a woman aged 18-35 years in good health.

This clonotype was counted ten times or more. This chain uses TRBV4-3 with TRBJ2-7, with 8 positions matching TRBD2. J was trimmed by 4 bases and V by 1 base; bases with no gene match: 3. The CDR3 length is 14 residues. Germline CDR1 and CDR2: LGHNA and YSLEER. Here the CDR3 DNA reads TGCGCCAGCAGCCAAGGGGCGGGAGGATACGAGCAGTACTTC. This encodes CASSQGAGGYEQYF.

This clonotype has a handful of counts. The rearrangement links TRBV27 to TRBJ2-7, with 7 bases fitting TRBD2. The CDR3 covers 14 residues. The germline gives CDR1 MNHEY, CDR2 SMNVEV (reference sequence). V shed 3 bases, J shed 3 bases, and the junction held 5 bases outside the gene matches. CDR3 sequence: CASSLWRGYYEQYF. Written as DNA, the CDR3 is TGTGCCAGCAGTTTGTGGCGGGGGTACTACGAGCAGTACTTC.

The chain joins TRBV20-1 to TRBJ2-7; 10 bases match TRBD1. The CDR3 covers 14 residues. V lost 5 bases, J lost 4 bases, and 8 bases stayed unmatched. Germline CDR1 is DFQATT and CDR2 is SNEGSKA (reference sequence). CDR3 nucleotides: TGCAGTGCTGAGACTGACAGGGGGCGATACGAGCAGTACTTC. The encoded protein is CSAETDRGRYEQYF.

This clonotype was counted between two and nine times. The chain has TRBV28 and TRBJ1-2; TRBD1 might be the D (6 bases). Per the germline V gene, CDR1 is MDHEN and CDR2 is SYDVKM. Trimming removed 8 bases at V and 8 bases at J, with 18 bases between. This CDR3 is 13 amino acids long. CDR3 bases: TGTGCCAGCGGTTCCTTACCGGGGGCAGGCTACACCTTC. Its protein product is CASGSLPGAGYTF.

This clonotype turned up a few times. In DNA form, the CDR3 reads TGTGCCAGCTCACCACCGCGTTCGGGGAGCGAGAGAAATGAGCAGTTCTTC. Translated, it gives CASSPPRSGSERNEQFF. V is TRBV18 and J is TRBJ2-1; D may be TRBD2 (5 bases). Germline values: CDR1 KGHSH, CDR2 LQKENI. Trimming left V 0 bases short and J 7 bases short, with 19 bases between. The length of the CDR3 is 17 residues.

The rearrangement links TRBV14 to TRBJ2-5; tentatively, D is TRBD2 (5 bases). CDR3 size: 13 residues. V dropped 4 bases and J dropped 7 bases, with 13 bases sitting between them. CDR1 SGHDN and CDR2 FVKESK come from the germline V gene. The CDR3 is CASSLLTGWTQYF. CDR3 nucleotides: TGTGCCAGCAGCCTCCTGACGGGGTGGACCCAGTACTTC. The complete variable domain, with remaining parts taken from reference TRBV14 and TRBJ2-5, reads EAGVTQFPSHSVIEKGQTVTLRCDPISGHDNLYWYRRVMGKEIKFLLHFVKESKQDESGMPNNRFLAERTGGTYSTLKVQPAELEDSGVYFCASSLLTGWTQYFGPGTRLLVL.

The chain links TRBV14 to TRBJ2-1; TRBD1 matches at 8 bases. Trimming took 3 bases from V and 3 from J; bases not matched to a gene: 4. Germline V gene sequence: CDR1 SGHDN, CDR2 FVKESK. This CDR3 comprises 15 residues. The CDR3 region has the DNA TGTGCCAGCAGCCAGACCAGGGGGCACTACAATGAGCAGTTCTTC. Amino acids: CASSQTRGHYNEQFF.

A few counts support this clonotype. V gene TRBV28 combines with J gene TRBJ2-7; 11 bases fit TRBD2. V lost 2 bases, J lost 6 bases, and 12 bases stayed unmatched. There are 17 residues in the CDR3. The germline V gene has CDR1 MDHEN and CDR2 SYDVKM. The CDR3 reads CASSLTSGGIRPLEQYF. Written as DNA, the CDR3 is TGTGCCAGCAGTTTAACTAGCGGGGGAATCCGCCCCCTCGAGCAGTACTTC.

This clonotype showed up many times. The DNA for the CDR3 is TGTGCCAGCAGCCTGACTAGCGGGACCACAGATACGCAGTATTTT. It translates to CASSLTSGTTDTQYF. The chain uses TRBV11-2 and TRBJ2-3; 11 bases align to TRBD2. This CDR3 spans 15 amino acids. V gave up 5 bases and J gave up 2 bases; unmatched junction bases: 3. Germline CDR1 is SGHAT and CDR2 is FQNNGV. Complete variable domain (other parts from reference TRBV11-2 and TRBJ2-3): EAGVAQSPRYKIIEKRQSVAFWCNPISGHATLYWYQQILGQGPKLLIQFQNNGVVDDSQLPKDRFSAERLKGVDSTLKIQPAKLEDSAVYLCASSLTSGTTDTQYFGPGTRLTVL.

The J gene is TRBJ2-2, the V gene TRBV5-4; no clear D gene. V was cut by 0 bases and J by 7 bases, with 7 bases left in between. The length of the CDR3 is 13 residues. Germline CDR1 SGHNT, CDR2 YYREEE (reference sequence). In DNA form, the CDR3 reads TGTGCCAGCAGCTTGGACACTTACGGGGAGCTGTTTTTT. It translates to CASSLDTYGELFF.

V and J are TRBV6-2 or TRBV6-3 and TRBJ2-1; D gene uncertain. Trimming removed 2 bases from V and 4 bases from J, with 9 bases in between. CDR3 length: 14 amino acids. Germline V gives CDR1 MNHEY, CDR2 SVGEGT. CDR3 protein: CASSYGPKYNEQFF. CDR3 nucleotides: TGTGCCAGCAGTTACGGCCCGAAATACAATGAGCAGTTCTTC.

This clonotype was observed a few times. The chain joins TRBV11-2 to TRBJ2-7; D gene ambiguous. Trimming stripped 3 bases from V and 6 bases from J, with 9 bases between. The germline CDR1 and CDR2 sequences are SGHAT and FQNNGV. The CDR3 contains 12 residues. CDR3 loop: CASSLGHREQYF. In DNA, the CDR3 is TGTGCCAGCAGCTTGGGCCATCGCGAGCAGTACTTC. Supplemented by reference TRBV11-2 and TRBJ2-7, the full variable domain reads EAGVAQSPRYKIIEKRQSVAFWCNPISGHATLYWYQQILGQGPKLLIQFQNNGVVDDSQLPKDRFSAERLKGVDSTLKIQPAKLEDSAVYLCASSLGHREQYFGPGTRLTVT.

The chain uses TRBV5-6 and TRBJ2-3; 11 bases fit TRBD2. Trimming cost V 4 bases and J 3 bases; bases outside gene matches: 10. The germline CDR1 and CDR2 sequences are SGHDT and YYEEEE. This CDR3 contains 17 residues. The CDR3 region has the DNA TGTGCCAGCAGCCAGTACGCTAGACTAGCGGGAACAGATACGCAGTATTTT. Amino acid sequence: CASSQYARLAGTDTQYF.

As to this clonotype: The germline gene is not matched at one end of the junction; a read error may be the cause. The V gene is TRBV20-1, the J gene TRBJ2-7; 7 nucleotides align to TRBD1. Germline CDR1 reads DFQATT; CDR2 reads SNEGSKA (reference sequence). The CDR3 length is 16 residues. The CDR3 region is CCASRDSLPLSYEQYF. Here the CDR3 DNA reads TGCTGTGCTAGCCGGGACAGTCTCCCACTATCCTACGAGCAGTACTTC.

CDR3 region: CASSQDRKGLAGFQETQYF. CDR3 DNA: TGTGCCAGCAGCCAAGATAGAAAGGGACTAGCGGGGTTCCAAGAGACCCAGTACTTC. The V gene is TRBV3-1, the J gene TRBJ2-5; 13 bases are shared with TRBD2. The CDR3 has 19 amino acids. V was pared by 0 bases and J by 1 base, with 8 bases of the junction left unmatched. Germline V gene data show CDR1 as LGHDT and CDR2 as YNNKEL (reference sequence).

The J gene is TRBJ1-4, the V gene TRBV6-1, with a weak D call TRBD1 (5 bases). V dropped 7 bases and J dropped 8 bases, with 17 bases sitting between them. Germline CDR1 MNHNS, CDR2 SASEGT. CDR3 length: 14 amino acids. The CDR3 DNA sequence: TGTGCCAGCACCAGAGACAGTCGGGGCGAAAAACTGTTTTTT. Its protein is CASTRDSRGEKLFF.

This clonotype appeared a few times. The chain couples TRBV27 to TRBJ2-2; the D gene is possibly TRBD2 (5 bases). Per the germline V gene, CDR1 is MNHEY and CDR2 is SMNVEV (reference sequence). Deletions cut 5 bases from V and 5 bases from J, with 18 bases between. The CDR3 has 16 amino acids. The CDR3: CASSLIETRGTGELFF. CDR3 DNA: TGTGCCAGCAGTCTAATAGAGACCCGAGGGACCGGGGAGCTGTTTTTT.

This clonotype was seen more than once but under ten times. The V and J genes are TRBV7-2 and TRBJ1-1, with TRBD1 as a possible D gene (6 bases). The CDR3 is made up of 14 amino acids. The germline CDR1 and CDR2 sequences are SGHTA and FQGNSA. Trimming took off 5 bases at V and 1 base at J, with 11 bases between the two ends. In nucleotides, the CDR3 is TGTGCCAGCAGCGTACAGGGTCGGAACACTGAAGCTTTCTTT. This translates into CASSVQGRNTEAFF.

This clonotype was seen repeatedly, ten times or more. The rearrangement uses TRBV4-3 and TRBJ2-1; possibly TRBD1 for D (5 bases). The length of the CDR3 is 13 residues. The germline CDR1 and CDR2 sequences are LGHNA and YSLEER. V lost 4 bases to trimming and J lost 7 bases, with 11 bases between them. The CDR3 spells CASSLAGINEQFF. The CDR3 region has the DNA TGCGCCAGCAGCCTGGCAGGGATAAATGAGCAGTTCTTC.

The V call is TRBV5-6, the J call TRBJ1-2; TRBD1 is a possible D gene (5 bases). Germline CDR1 reads SGHDT; CDR2 reads YYEEEE. The CDR3 totals 16 residues. The V end was cut by 1 base, the J end by 5 bases, with 18 bases between. This CDR3 is CASSLRSEGLRYGYTF. The CDR3 coding sequence is TGTGCCAGCAGCTTGCGGTCTGAGGGGCTTAGGTATGGCTACACCTTC.

This clonotype showed up just a few times. V gene TRBV11-2 combines with J gene TRBJ2-1; D might be TRBD1 or TRBD2, each matching 5 bases. Germline CDR1 and CDR2: SGHAT and FQNNGV. V was shortened by 4 bases and J by 15 bases, with 13 bases between the two germline ends. The CDR3 consists of 11 residues. The CDR3 region has the DNA TGTGCCAGCAGCTCCCGGGACCAGGGGTTCTTC. This sequence encodes CASSSRDQGFF.

This clonotype was detected a few times. The rearrangement uses TRBV6-2 or TRBV6-3 and TRBJ2-1; TRBD2 aligns across 8 bases. The CDR3 covers 16 residues. The germline gives CDR1 MNHEY, CDR2 SVGEGT. The V and J ends lost 5 bases and 0 bases, in that order; junction bases with no gene match: 6. The DNA of the CDR3 is TGTGCCAGCAGTCCCAGCGGGGGCAGCTCCTACAATGAGCAGTTCTTC. Translated: CASSPSGGSSYNEQFF.

This rearrangement joins TRBV2 to TRBJ2-2; 7 bases are a match to TRBD1. V lost 8 bases and J lost 6; bases outside the gene matches: 9. The CDR3 is 14 residues long. Germline CDR1 SNHLY, CDR2 FYNNEI. In DNA form, the CDR3 reads TGTGCCAGCGGTCAGACAGGGTTGGCCGGGGAGCTGTTTTTT. This encodes CASGQTGLAGELFF.